The present TCR beta chain was sequenced within a study of OX40 agonist ivuxolimab in advanced cancers. The overall study: The diagnoses of dose-escalation patients were hepatocellular carcinoma, melanoma, renal cell or head and neck cancer.

The assay was immunoSEQ multiplex PCR, and TCRdb's table has in-frame clones only and misses some. This sample has around 94,000 clones, with about 90% found just once. Patients were excluded for autoimmune disease history or systemic immunosuppression. This material consisted of CD4+ or CD8+ T cells sorted from blood, taken in a trial of the OX40 agonist ivuxolimab. The TCR originated in an adult with an advanced solid tumor such as melanoma, head and neck, liver or kidney cancer.

DNA of the CDR3: TGTGCCATCCAGGATGATGACACGTCCTCTGGAAACACCATATATTTT. This gives the protein CAIQDDDTSSGNTIYF. The chain employs TRBV6-6 and TRBJ1-3; D not resolved. The germline gives CDR1 MNHNY, CDR2 SVGAGI (reference sequence). The CDR3 runs 16 residues. The V end was cut by 10 bases, the J end by 0 bases, with 19 bases between.